A selection of T cell receptor beta chains follows, all from one sample in a study of identical twins. TCRdb processed the 5' RACE reads anew with MiXCR; each CDR3 protein has one entry. The profile shows about 890,000 distinct CDR3 sequences, roughly an eighth of them singletons. This same sample was also part of a study on yellow fever vaccine responses in identical twins.

Material: PBMCs. The receptors originated from a young woman in good health. CDR3s include the opening cysteine and the closing phenylalanine or tryptophan. Fields, in order: V gene, clone size, CDR3 protein. Expanded clones are given a class, and other clones once, few, many or no size at all.

>TRBV5-6|.
CASRGDSVYGYTF
>TRBV14|.
CASSQEGRAREELFF
>TRBV11-2|.
CASSPGGYQNTGELFF
>TRBV3-1|few
CASSQVFAPDTQYF
>TRBV24-1|.
CATSDSMDRGVNEQFF
>TRBV29-1|few
CSVEGPLREGMNNEQFF
>TRBV7-9|.
CASSPAQLGFGANVLTF
>TRBV27|.
CASAVLGGPENEQLF
>TRBV4-2|.
CASSQSGHSGGNTDTQYF
>TRBV5-1|many
CASSSRGENTEAFF
>TRBV12-3/TRBV12-4|.
CASSLLFGENTGELFF
>TRBV20-1|few
CSAGTREGRENTDTQYF
>TRBV5-1|.
CASSPNGGYDSPLHF
>TRBV6-1|.
CASRPQVMAKNIQYF
>TRBV20-1|.
CSAHMDRAVGKNIQYF
>TRBV29-1|many
CSVLNTEAFF
>TRBV11-3|.
CASSSGQAPYEQYF
>TRBV5-1|.
CASSLLDGSNYGYTF
>TRBV18|.
CASSLADTGLTEQFF
>TRBV11-2|.
CASSLDSFANTGELFF
>TRBV6-5|.
CASSYKEASTYEQYF
>TRBV6-2/TRBV6-3|.
CASSYAYSPQRGSYNEQFF
>TRBV12-3/TRBV12-4|few
CASDYRGLQPQHF
>TRBV7-8|few
CASKLGGAQETQYF
>TRBV24-1|.
CATSDLGAQYF
>TRBV18|.
CASSPLTGSGTYNEQFF
>TRBV7-7|.
CASSLDKKQLNTEAFF
>TRBV10-3|few
CAISRLLDEQFF
>TRBV7-6|.
CASSPRIRETQYF
>TRBV29-1|few
CSVEDIGQGQRAFF
>TRBV29-1|few
CSVEDGQHPYEQFF
>TRBV29-1|.
CSVETGEFDTGELFF
>TRBV20-1|.
CSARDGKFLWGLTYRGTQYF
>TRBV20-1|many
CSARALAGVSTGELFF
>TRBV12-3/TRBV12-4|few
CASSLSSRAPLYGYTF
>TRBV5-5|.
CASSLTVSSSYNEQFF
>TRBV5-5|.
CASSLSTGRITDTQYF
>TRBV12-3/TRBV12-4|once
CASSFGLLYEQYF
>TRBV12-3/TRBV12-4|many
CASSLLTPGSEAFF
>TRBV5-1|.
CASSAPGVEQFF
>TRBV15|few
CATSRGYDEQFF
>TRBV3-1|.
CASSLGRLLHF
>TRBV9|many
CASSVRRSNYGYTF
>TRBV3-1|few
CASSHYTDTQYF
>TRBV12-3/TRBV12-4|many
CASSFPGLNNEQFF
>TRBV12-3/TRBV12-4|.
CASSSGAIETQYF